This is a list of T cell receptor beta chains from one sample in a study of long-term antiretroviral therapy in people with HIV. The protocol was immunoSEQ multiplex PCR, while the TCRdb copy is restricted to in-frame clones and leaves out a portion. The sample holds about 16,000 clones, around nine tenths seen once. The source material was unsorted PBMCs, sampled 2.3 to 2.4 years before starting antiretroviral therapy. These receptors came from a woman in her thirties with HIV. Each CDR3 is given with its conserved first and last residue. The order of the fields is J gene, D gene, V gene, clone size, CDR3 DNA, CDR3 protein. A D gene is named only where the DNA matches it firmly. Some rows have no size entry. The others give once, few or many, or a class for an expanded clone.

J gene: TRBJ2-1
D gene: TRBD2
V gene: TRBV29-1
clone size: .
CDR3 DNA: TGCAGCGTAGAGGGACTAGCGGGGGCCCTCCGGTACAATGAGCAGTTCTTC
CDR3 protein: CSVEGLAGALRYNEQFF

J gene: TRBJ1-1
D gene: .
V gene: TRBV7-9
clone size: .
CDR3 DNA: TGTGCCAGCAGCCGAACTCCAACAGGGAACACTGAAGCTTTCTTT
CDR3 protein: CASSRTPTGNTEAFF

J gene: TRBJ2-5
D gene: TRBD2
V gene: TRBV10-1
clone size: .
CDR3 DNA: TGCGCCAGCAGATGCCTAGCGGGGGGCCTCAAGGAGACCCAGTACTTC
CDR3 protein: CASRCLAGGLKETQYF

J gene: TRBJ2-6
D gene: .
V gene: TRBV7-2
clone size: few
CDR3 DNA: TGTGCCAGCAGCTTATCGCCGGGGACAAACGTCCTGACTTTC
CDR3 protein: CASSLSPGTNVLTF

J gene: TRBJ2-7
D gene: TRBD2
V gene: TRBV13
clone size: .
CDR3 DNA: TGTGCCAGCAGCTTATCTAGCGGGGCAGCCTACGAGCAGTACTTC
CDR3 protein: CASSLSSGAAYEQYF

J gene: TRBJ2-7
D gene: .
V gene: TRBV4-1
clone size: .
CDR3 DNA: TGCGCCAGCAGCCAAGAGAGGTCCGGAAGGTACGAGCAGTACTTC
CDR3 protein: CASSQERSGRYEQYF

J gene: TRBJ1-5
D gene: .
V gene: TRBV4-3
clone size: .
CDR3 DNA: TGCGCCAGCAGCCAACGTGCCCATAGCAATCAGCCCCAGCATTTT
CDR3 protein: CASSQRAHSNQPQHF

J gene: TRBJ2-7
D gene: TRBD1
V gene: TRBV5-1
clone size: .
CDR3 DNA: TGCGCCAGCAGCGAATATCCGGGACAGAGTGATTACGAGCAGTACTTC
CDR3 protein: CASSEYPGQSDYEQYF

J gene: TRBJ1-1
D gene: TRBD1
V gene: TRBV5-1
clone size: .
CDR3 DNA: TGCGCCAGCAGTCCCCCCGGGACAGGGAGTAACACTGAAGCTTTCTTT
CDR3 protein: CASSPPGTGSNTEAFF

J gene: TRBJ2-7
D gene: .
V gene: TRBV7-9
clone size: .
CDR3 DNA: TGTGCCAGCCTGGGGAGCGGCGACGAGCAGTACTTC
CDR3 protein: CASLGSGDEQYF

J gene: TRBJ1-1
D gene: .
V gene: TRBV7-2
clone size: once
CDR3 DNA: TGTGCCAGCAGCCCTCGGACGGAACACACTGAAGCTTTCTTT
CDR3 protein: CASSPRTEHTEAFF

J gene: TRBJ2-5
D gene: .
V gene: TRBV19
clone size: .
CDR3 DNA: TGTGCCAGTAGTGTGACGGGGGTCAATCTGGAGACCCAGTACTTC
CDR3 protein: CASSVTGVNLETQYF

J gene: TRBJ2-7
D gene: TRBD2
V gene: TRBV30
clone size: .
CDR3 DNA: TGTGCCTGGAGGGGGAAGAGGCTAGCGGTCTACGAGCAGTACTTC
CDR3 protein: CAWRGKRLAVYEQYF

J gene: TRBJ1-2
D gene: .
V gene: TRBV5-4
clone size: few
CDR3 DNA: TGCGCCAGCAGCCAAGATTGGGGGGGCATTGGCTACACCTTC
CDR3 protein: CASSQDWGGIGYTF

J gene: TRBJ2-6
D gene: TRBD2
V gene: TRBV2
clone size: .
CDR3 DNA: TGTGCCAGCAGTCCCCCGGCGGGGGGCTCTGGGGCCAACGTCCTGACTTTC
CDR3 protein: CASSPPAGGSGANVLTF

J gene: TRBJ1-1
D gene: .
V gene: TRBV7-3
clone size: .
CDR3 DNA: TGTGCCAGCAGCTTAGGGACGGCGAACACTGAAGCTTTCTTT
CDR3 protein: CASSLGTANTEAFF

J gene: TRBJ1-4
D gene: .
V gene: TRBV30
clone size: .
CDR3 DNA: TGTGCCTGGAGAGGGTTAGGTGAAAAACTGTTTTTT
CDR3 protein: CAWRGLGEKLFF

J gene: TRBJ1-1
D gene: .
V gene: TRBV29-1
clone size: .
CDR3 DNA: TGCAGCGTACAGCCCATGAACACTGAAGCTTTCTTT
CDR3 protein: CSVQPMNTEAFF

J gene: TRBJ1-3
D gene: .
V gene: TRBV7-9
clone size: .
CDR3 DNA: TGTGCCAGCAGCTTACGCAGTCCTGGAAACACCATATATTTT
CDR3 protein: CASSLRSPGNTIYF

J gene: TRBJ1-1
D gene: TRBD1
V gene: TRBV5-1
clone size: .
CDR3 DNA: TGCGCCAGCAGCACACAGGGGAGTAGTAACACTGAAGCTTTCTTT
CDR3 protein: CASSTQGSSNTEAFF

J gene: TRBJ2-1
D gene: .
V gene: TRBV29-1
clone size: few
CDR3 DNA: TGCAGCGTTGTTCCAGGCAGAGCCGATGAGCAGTTCTTC
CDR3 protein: CSVVPGRADEQFF

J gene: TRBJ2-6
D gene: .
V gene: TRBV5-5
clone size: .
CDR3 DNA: TGTGCCAGCAGCTTGGAGGGGTCCCCTGGGGCCAACGTCCTGACTTTC
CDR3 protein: CASSLEGSPGANVLTF

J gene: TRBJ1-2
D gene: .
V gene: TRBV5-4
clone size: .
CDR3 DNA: TGTGCCAGCAGTCAGAGCTCCAGGGACCGTGGCTACACCTTC
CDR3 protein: CASSQSSRDRGYTF

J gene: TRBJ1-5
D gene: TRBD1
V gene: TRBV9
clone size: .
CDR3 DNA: TGTGCCAGCAGCCCACAGGGGGGGAGCAATCAGCCCCAGCATTTT
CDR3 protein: CASSPQGGSNQPQHF

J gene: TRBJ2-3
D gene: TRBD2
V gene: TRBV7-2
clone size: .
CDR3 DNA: TGTGCCAGCAGTTCCCCGGAGCGGGGGACAGATACGCAGTATTTT
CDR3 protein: CASSSPERGTDTQYF

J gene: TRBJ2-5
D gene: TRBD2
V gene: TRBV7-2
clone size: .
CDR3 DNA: TGTGCCAGCAGCCCGCAGACTAGCGGTGAAGAGACCCAGTACTTC
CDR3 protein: CASSPQTSGEETQYF

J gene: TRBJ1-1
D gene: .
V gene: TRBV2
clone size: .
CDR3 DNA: TGTGCCAGCAGAGTCCGGACAGCTAACACTGAAGCTTTCTTT
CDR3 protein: CASRVRTANTEAFF

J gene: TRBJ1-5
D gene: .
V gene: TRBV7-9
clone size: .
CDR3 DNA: TGTGCCAGCAGCTTAGAAGATCAGCCCCAGCATTTT
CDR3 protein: CASSLEDQPQHF

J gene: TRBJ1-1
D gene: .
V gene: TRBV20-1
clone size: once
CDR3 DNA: TGCAGTGCTAGAATCTCAACTGAAGCTTTCTTT
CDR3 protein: CSARISTEAFF

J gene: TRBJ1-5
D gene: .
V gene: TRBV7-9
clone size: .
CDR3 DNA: TGTGCCAGCAGCTTAGGGGAGGGTCAGCCCCAACATTTT
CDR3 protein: CASSLGEGQPQHF

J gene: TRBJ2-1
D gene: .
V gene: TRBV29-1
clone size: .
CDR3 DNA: TGCAGCGTTGTACAGACATTGCGTACCTTCAACAATGAGCAGTTCTTC
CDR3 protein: CSVVQTLRTFNNEQFF

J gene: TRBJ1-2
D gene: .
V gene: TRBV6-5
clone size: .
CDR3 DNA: TGTGCCAGCAGTGGGGCAGGGCGGGACTATGGCTACACCTTC
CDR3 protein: CASSGAGRDYGYTF

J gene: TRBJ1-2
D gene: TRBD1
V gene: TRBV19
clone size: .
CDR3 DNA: TGTGCCAGTAGTCCGGGACAGGGGGCGATCTTTTATGGCTACACCTTC
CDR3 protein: CASSPGQGAIFYGYTF

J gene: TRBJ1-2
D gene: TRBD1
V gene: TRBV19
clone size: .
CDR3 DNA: TGTGCCAGTTATAGTATCGGGACAGATAACTATGGCTACACCTTC
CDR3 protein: CASYSIGTDNYGYTF

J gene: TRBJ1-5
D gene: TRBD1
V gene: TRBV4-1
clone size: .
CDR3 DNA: TGCGCCAGCAGCCATACTGGGACAGGGGGTGGCGGCAATCAGCCCCAGCATTTT
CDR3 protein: CASSHTGTGGGGNQPQHF

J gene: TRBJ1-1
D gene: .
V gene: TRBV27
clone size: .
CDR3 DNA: TGTGCCAGCAGTTTATGGGGGATAGAAGGAACTGAAGCTTTCTTT
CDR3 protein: CASSLWGIEGTEAFF

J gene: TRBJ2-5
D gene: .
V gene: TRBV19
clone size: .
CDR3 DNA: TGTGCCAGTAGTAAGACGGTGACAGGCCAAGAGACCCAGTACTTC
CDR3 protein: CASSKTVTGQETQYF

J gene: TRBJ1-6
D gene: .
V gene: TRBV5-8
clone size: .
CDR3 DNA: TGTGCCAGCAGCTTGGGACGTACATCGAATAATTCACCCCTCCACTTT
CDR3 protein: CASSLGRTSNNSPLHF

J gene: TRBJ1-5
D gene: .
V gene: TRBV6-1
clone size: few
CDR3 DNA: TGTGCCAGCATGACTAGACAGGTGGGCAATCAGCCCCAGCATTTT
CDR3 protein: CASMTRQVGNQPQHF

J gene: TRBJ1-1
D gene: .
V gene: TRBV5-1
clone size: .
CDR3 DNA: TGCGCCAGCAGCTTGGCCAGGGAAACTGAAGCTTTCTTT
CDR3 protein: CASSLARETEAFF

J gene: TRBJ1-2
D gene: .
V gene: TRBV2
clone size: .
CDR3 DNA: TGTGCCAGCAGTGAATTGGGGTTCCGGGGCTACACCTTC
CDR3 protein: CASSELGFRGYTF

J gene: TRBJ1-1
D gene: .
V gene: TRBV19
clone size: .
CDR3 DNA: TGTGCCACGTACTGGGGGGCACAAGCTTTCTTT
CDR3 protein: CATYWGAQAFF

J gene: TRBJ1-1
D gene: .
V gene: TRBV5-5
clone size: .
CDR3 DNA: TGTGCCAGCAGCTTGGAACCTCTGCTTGGGGCTTTCTTT
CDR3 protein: CASSLEPLLGAFF

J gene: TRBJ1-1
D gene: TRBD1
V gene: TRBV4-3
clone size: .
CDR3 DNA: TGCGCCAGCAGCCAAAGTGGCCCAGGACAGGGGAGGGGCACTGAAGCTTTCTTT
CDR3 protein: CASSQSGPGQGRGTEAFF

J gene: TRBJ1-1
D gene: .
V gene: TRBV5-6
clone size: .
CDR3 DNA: TGTGCCAGCTTTCGGTGGACAGCGAACACTGAAGCTTTCTTT
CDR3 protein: CASFRWTANTEAFF

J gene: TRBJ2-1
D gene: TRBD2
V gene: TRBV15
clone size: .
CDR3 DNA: TGTGCCACCAGCCCACAGCGGGGGGGTTATAATGAGCAGTTCTTC
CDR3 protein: CATSPQRGGYNEQFF

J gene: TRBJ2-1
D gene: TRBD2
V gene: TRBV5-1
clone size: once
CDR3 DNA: TGCGCCAGCAGCTTGGAAAGCGGGGGGCTCTACAATGAGCAGTTCTTC
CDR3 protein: CASSLESGGLYNEQFF

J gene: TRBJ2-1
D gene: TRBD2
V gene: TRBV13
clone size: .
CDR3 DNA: TGTGCCAGCAGCCCCACCCGGGGGGGGACCTACAATGAGCAGTTCTTC
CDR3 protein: CASSPTRGGTYNEQFF

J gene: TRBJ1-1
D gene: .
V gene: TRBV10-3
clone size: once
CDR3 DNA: TGTGCCATCAGTGAGTCGGTAGCGAACACTGAAGCTTTCTTT
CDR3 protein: CAISESVANTEAFF

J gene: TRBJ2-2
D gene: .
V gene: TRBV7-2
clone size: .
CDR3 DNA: TGTGCCAGCAGCCCACAACGCTCGGGGGTGATCACCGGGGAGCTGTTTTTT
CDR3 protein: CASSPQRSGVITGELFF

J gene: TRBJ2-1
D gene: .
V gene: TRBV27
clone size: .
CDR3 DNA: TGTGCCAGCAGTTTAGAGGGGGTTAGATACAATGAGCAGTTCTTC
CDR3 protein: CASSLEGVRYNEQFF

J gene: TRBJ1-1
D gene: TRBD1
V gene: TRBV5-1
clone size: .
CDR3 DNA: TGCGCCAGCAGCCTGCAGGGGGCTCAAGCTTTCTTT
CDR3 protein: CASSLQGAQAFF

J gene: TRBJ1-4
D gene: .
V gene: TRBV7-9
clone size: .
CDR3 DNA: TGTGCCAGCAGCTTAGGGCAGGGACATGAAAAACTGTTTTTT
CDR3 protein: CASSLGQGHEKLFF

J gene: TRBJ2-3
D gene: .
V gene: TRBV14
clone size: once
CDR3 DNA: TGTGCCAGCAGCCAAGGCCTGACAGTTTACACAGATACGCAGTATTTT
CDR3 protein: CASSQGLTVYTDTQYF

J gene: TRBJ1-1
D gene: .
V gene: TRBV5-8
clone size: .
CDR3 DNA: TGTGCCAGCAGCTCCACAAGGGGGAACACTGAAGCTTTCTTT
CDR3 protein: CASSSTRGNTEAFF